The 14 T cell receptor beta chains given below trace back to one sample, sequenced in a study of blood T cell repertoires in COVID-19. Measured with immunoSEQ multiplex PCR; TCRdb has only the in-frame clones, and not every one. Among about 380,000 clones listed, roughly nine tenths were seen once. Sequencing input: PBMCs or T cells enriched from blood (not recorded which). Every receptor here comes from a woman aged 25 to 39 who had recovered from COVID-19.

V and J are TRBV7-8 and TRBJ2-3; D is possibly TRBD1 (6 bases). Germline loops: CDR1 SGHVS, CDR2 FQNEAQ. V shed 2 bases and J shed 5 bases, with 11 bases lying between them. The CDR3 has 14 residues. The CDR3, as DNA: TGTGCCAGCAGCTTAACAGGGCAAAAAGATACGCAGTATTTT. Translated, it gives CASSLTGQKDTQYF.

V and J are TRBV6-5 and TRBJ2-7, with TRBD2 matching 12 bases. The CDR3 is 14 amino acids. CDR1 MNHEY and CDR2 SVGAGI come from the germline V gene. The junction had 4 bases not matched to a gene; V was cut back by 6 bases and J by 4 bases. Here the CDR3 DNA reads TGTGCCAGCAGAGCGACTAGCGGGAGTTACGAGCAGTACTTC. Translation gives CASRATSGSYEQYF.

The rearrangement links TRBV5-3 to TRBJ2-3; possibly TRBD2 for D (5 bases). TRBV5-3 carries the ORF label, with uncertain function. This CDR3 is 15 amino acids long. Trimming cost V 0 bases and J 0 bases, with 8 bases left between them. The DNA for the CDR3 is TGTGCCAGAAGCTTGGCGGGGTCGAGCACAGATACGCAGTATTTT. Its protein is CARSLAGSSTDTQYF.

The chain joins TRBV11-3 to TRBJ2-7; the match to TRBD1 covers 9 bases. The length of the CDR3 is 15 residues. Looked up from germline, CDR1 is SGHNT and CDR2 is YENEEA. V dropped 4 bases and J dropped 2; count of bases not matched to a gene: 6. As DNA, the CDR3 is TGTGCCAGCAGCTCTACAGGGGGCGTTCCCTACGAGCAGTACTTC. Encoded protein: CASSSTGGVPYEQYF.

The rearrangement joins TRBV10-3 to TRBJ2-7; the D gene is possibly TRBD1 (6 bases). The CDR3 runs to 12 residues. In germline, CDR1 is ENHRY, CDR2 SYGVKD. Trimming left V 8 bases short and J 4 bases short, with 12 bases between. CDR3 sequence reads: CAIGLQGYEQYF. The DNA for the CDR3 is TGTGCCATCGGTTTACAGGGATACGAGCAGTACTTC.

J is TRBJ2-7 and V is TRBV7-9; TRBD1 matches at 9 bases. Germline V gene lookup returns CDR1 SEHNR and CDR2 FQNEAQ (reference sequence). The CDR3 sequence is 16 residues long. V lost 5 bases, J lost 5 bases, and 13 bases stayed unmatched. CDR3 nucleotides: TGTGCCAGCAGCAAAAGTCCGGGACAGGGTACCCACGAGCAGTACTTC. It is translated as CASSKSPGQGTHEQYF.

V gene TRBV29-1 combines with J gene TRBJ1-2, with D unresolved. The CDR3 has 14 amino acids. CDR1 and CDR2 from the germline V gene are SQVTM and ANQGSEA. The germline V and J ends were trimmed by 3 bases and 0 bases, with 11 bases remaining between them. The CDR3 sequence: CSVDREDSNYGYTF. CDR3 DNA: TGCAGCGTTGACAGAGAGGATTCTAACTATGGCTACACCTTC.

CDR3 bases: TGTGCCAGCAGCAAACTAGCGGGAGACAATGAGCAGTTCTTC. As protein: CASSKLAGDNEQFF. V gene TRBV28 combines with J gene TRBJ2-1; 11 bases fit TRBD2. The germline V gene encodes CDR1 MDHEN and CDR2 SYDVKM. The length of the CDR3 is 14 residues. V was clipped by 6 bases and J by 5 bases; unmatched bases: 3.

The rearrangement joins TRBV7-9 to TRBJ1-1; the match to TRBD1 covers 10 bases. V was clipped by 5 bases and J by 6 bases; unmatched bases: 12. Germline-derived CDR1 and CDR2 are SEHNR and FQNEAQ (reference sequence). The CDR3 consists of 16 residues. DNA of the CDR3: TGTGCCAGCAGCCTAAAAGGGGACAGGGGTAAGGCTGAAGCTTTCTTT. Translating it yields CASSLKGDRGKAEAFF.

The chain uses TRBV4-1 and TRBJ1-2; D may be TRBD1 (5 bases). Germline V CDR1 and CDR2: MGHRA, YSYEKL. There are 16 residues in the CDR3. Trimming removed 0 bases from V and 1 base from J, with 12 bases in between. In DNA form, the CDR3 reads TGCGCCAGCAGCCAAGAGTGGGGGGAGATTAACTATGGCTACACCTTC. Translated, it gives CASSQEWGEINYGYTF.

This clone has just a few counts. V gene TRBV5-6 combines with J gene TRBJ1-2; a weak D match, TRBD1 (5 bases). Deletions cut 4 bases from V and 3 bases from J, with 19 bases between. The CDR3 has 16 residues. Looked up from germline, CDR1 is SGHDT and CDR2 is YYEEEE. The CDR3 here is CASSLGSGGIYYGYTF. Written as DNA, the CDR3 is TGTGCCAGCAGCCTAGGATCCGGGGGGATATACTATGGCTACACCTTC. Drawing the rest from reference TRBV5-6 and TRBJ1-2, the complete variable domain is DAGVTQSPTHLIKTRGQQVTLRCSPKSGHDTVSWYQQALGQGPQFIFQYYEEEERQRGNFPDRFSGHQFPNYSSELNVNALLLGDSALYLCASSLGSGGIYYGYTFGSGTRLTVV.

The chain couples TRBV14 to TRBJ2-3; maybe TRBD2 (5 bases). CDR1 and CDR2 (germline): SGHDN, FVKESK. The ends were cut back, 3 bases at V and 5 bases at J, with 12 bases in the middle. The CDR3 totals 14 residues. For the CDR3, the DNA is TGTGCCAGCAGCCAGATCGGACTCGAAGATACGCAGTATTTT. It specifies CASSQIGLEDTQYF.

V is TRBV11-2 and J is TRBJ1-4; D unresolved. Trimming took 5 bases from V and 7 from J, leaving 11 bases between them. Germline CDR1 reads SGHAT; CDR2 reads FQNNGV. The CDR3 totals 13 residues. DNA for the CDR3: TGTGCCAGCAGCCCCCGCAGCGGTGAAAAACTGTTTTTT. Amino acid sequence: CASSPRSGEKLFF.

This rearrangement joins TRBV9 to TRBJ2-7; D is unclear. The V gene's germline CDR1 is SGDLS and CDR2 YYNGEE. This CDR3 has 14 residues. Trimming pared 0 bases from V and 2 bases from J, leaving 9 bases between. The DNA of the CDR3 is TGTGCCAGCAGCGTAGGGGCCAGTGCCTACGAGCAGTACTTC. Translated, it gives CASSVGASAYEQYF.